Sequencing of this T cell receptor beta chain was carried out in a study of early T cells in non-severe SARS-CoV-2 infection. Study overall: Bulk RNA taken from unsorted whole blood was sequenced, leaving chains unpaired. Study observations and caveats: Matching with VDJdb favored anti-spike CD8 responses (missing private and CD4 specificities).

Unique molecular identifiers were added to individual cDNA molecules. TCRdb re-derived calls from the 5' RACE reads in MiXCR, one entry per CDR3 protein. Of tens of thousands of distinct CDR3 sequences listed, around 5.2% are singletons. Unmatched junction bases numbered 3, after V lost 1 base and J lost 8 bases. The CDR3 covers 13 residues. Germline-derived CDR1 and CDR2 are SEHNR and FQNEAQ (reference sequence). This clonotype was counted ten times or more. Its antigen is not identified. This rearrangement joins TRBV7-9 to TRBJ1-1, with 8 bases matching TRBD1. The receptor was derived from an adult who was a healthcare worker with PCR-confirmed SARS-CoV-2 infection or an uninfected control (not recorded which). Specimen: whole blood. The chain's CDR3 is CASSLVRTGEAFF. CDR3 in DNA: TGTGCCAGCAGCTTAGTACGGACAGGGGAAGCTTTCTTT.